A single sample gave rise to the 20 T cell receptor beta chains below, sequenced in a study of graft-versus-host responses after intestinal transplantation. These TCRs' antigens remain unknown. Sequencing was performed with immunoSEQ multiplex PCR; in TCRdb, only in-frame clones are kept and a portion is missing. The sample holds roughly 28,000 clones, around 76% seen once. The sample here was unstimulated CD4+ T cells sorted from spleen or lymph node cells, taken before intestinal transplant. Receptors originate from a human donor who received an intestinal transplant.

The sample holds one count of this clone. The rearrangement links TRBV11-2 to TRBJ2-7, with unresolved D. V was trimmed by 3 bases and J by 2 bases, leaving 8 bases between them. The length of the CDR3 is 13 residues. Germline values: CDR1 SGHAT, CDR2 FQNNGV. The CDR3 reads CASSFPGAYEQYF. In nucleotides, the CDR3 is TGTGCCAGCAGCTTCCCGGGTGCCTACGAGCAGTACTTC.

This clone was seen only a few times. The rearrangement joins TRBV9 to TRBJ2-2, with 10 bases identical to TRBD2. Germline V gene sequence: CDR1 SGDLS, CDR2 YYNGEE. With 3 bases clipped from V and 5 bases from J, the junction kept 1 base outside the gene matches. The CDR3 contains 14 residues. CDR3 nucleotides: TGTGCCAGCAGCGCACTAGCGGGGACCGGGGAGCTGTTTTTT. Residues: CASSALAGTGELFF.

This clone has a single count. In DNA form, the CDR3 reads TGTGCCAGCAGCCAGGCAGATACGCAGTATTTT. It specifies CASSQADTQYF. The chain recombines TRBV6-6 with TRBJ2-3; D ambiguous. Trimming stripped 6 bases from V and 4 bases from J, with 5 bases between. The CDR3 length is 11 residues. Germline CDR1 is MNHNY and CDR2 is SVGAGI (reference sequence).

The J gene is TRBJ2-3, the V gene TRBV10-1; the match to TRBD2 covers 7 bases. V dropped 5 bases and J dropped 6; count of bases not matched to a gene: 5. This CDR3 has 13 amino acids. Per the germline V gene, CDR1 is WNHNN and CDR2 is SYGVQD (reference sequence). The CDR3 sequence is CASSPTSADTQYF. In DNA, the CDR3 is TGCGCCAGCAGTCCAACTAGCGCCGATACGCAGTATTTT.

The chain combines TRBV7-9 with TRBJ2-2; 10 bases agree with TRBD1. CDR3 length equals 15 residues. Germline loops: CDR1 SEHNR, CDR2 FQNEAQ (reference sequence). With 6 bases clipped from V and 7 bases from J, the junction kept 8 bases outside the gene matches. The CDR3 DNA sequence: TGTGCCAGCAGTCGTGACAGGGGGCATGTCGGGGAGCTGTTTTTT. This translates into CASSRDRGHVGELFF.

The V and J genes are TRBV6-6 and TRBJ1-4, with 11 positions matching TRBD1. J was trimmed by 4 bases and V by 8 bases; bases with no gene match: 9. CDR1 is MNHNY and CDR2 is SVGAGI in the germline V gene (reference sequence). CDR3 length: 16 residues. CDR3 nucleotide sequence: TGTGCCAGCCGAGGACAGGGGGCCGCCTATAATGAAAAACTGTTTTTT. Its translation is CASRGQGAAYNEKLFF.

The chain recombines TRBV5-4 with TRBJ2-6, with TRBD1 as a possible D gene (5 bases). The germline V gene has CDR1 SGHNT and CDR2 YYREEE (reference sequence). The CDR3 loop spans 15 amino acids. Trimming removed 0 bases from V and 2 bases from J, with 6 bases in between. The CDR3 coding sequence is TGTGCCAGCAGCTTGGGGGGCGCTGGGGCCAACGTCCTGACTTTC. Protein product: CASSLGGAGANVLTF.

This clone was observed a handful of times. This chain links TRBV15 with TRBJ2-1, with 11 bases lining up with TRBD1. The germline gives CDR1 LNHNV, CDR2 YYDKDF (reference sequence). V shed 4 bases, J shed 9 bases, and the junction held 11 bases outside the gene matches. The CDR3 consists of 16 residues. The CDR3 is CATSTWGQGGRGEQFF. CDR3 nucleotide sequence: TGTGCCACCAGCACCTGGGGACAGGGGGGACGGGGTGAGCAGTTCTTC.

V is TRBV6-1 and J is TRBJ2-7; possibly TRBD1 or TRBD2 for D (5 bases each). The CDR3 totals 16 residues. Trimming left V 4 bases short and J 0 bases short, with 16 bases between. CDR1 is MNHNS, CDR2 SASEGT, per germline. The CDR3 bases are TGTGCCAGCAGTGGAAGATACTCAGGGAGCTCCTACGAGCAGTACTTC. This encodes CASSGRYSGSSYEQYF.

This clone was observed a handful of times. The chain links TRBV5-5 to TRBJ1-1; TRBD1 matches at 11 bases. CDR3 length: 16 amino acids. Trimming took 4 bases from V and 1 from J; bases not matched to a gene: 6. From germline, CDR1 is SGHKS and CDR2 YYEKEE (reference sequence). CDR3 sequence: CASSPRGQGGNTEAFF. DNA of the CDR3: TGTGCCAGCAGCCCCAGGGGACAGGGGGGGAACACTGAAGCTTTCTTT.

The V gene is TRBV27, the J gene TRBJ1-5; no definite D call. The germline CDR1 and CDR2 sequences are MNHEY and SMNVEV (reference sequence). The CDR3 is made up of 12 amino acids. With 1 base removed from V and 6 bases from J, the gap between germline ends came to 4 bases. The CDR3 nucleotides are TGTGCCAGCAGTTTATTGGGTCAGCCCCAGCATTTT. Amino acids: CASSLLGQPQHF.

The chain couples TRBV6-1 to TRBJ2-5, with no clear D. Trimming pared 5 bases from V and 0 bases from J, leaving 7 bases between. This CDR3 comprises 13 residues. The germline V gene encodes CDR1 MNHNS and CDR2 SASEGT. The CDR3 here is CASSKYYQETQYF. The CDR3 DNA is TGTGCCAGCAGTAAGTACTACCAAGAGACCCAGTACTTC.

The J gene is TRBJ1-5, the V gene TRBV10-1; D is possibly TRBD1 (5 bases). The CDR3 covers 14 residues. Germline values: CDR1 WNHNN, CDR2 SYGVQD (reference sequence). V was clipped by 4 bases and J by 5 bases, with 12 bases between them. The CDR3 reads CASSVRDGHQPQHF. CDR3 DNA sequence: TGCGCCAGCAGTGTCAGGGATGGCCATCAGCCCCAGCATTTT.

The chain has TRBV7-9 and TRBJ1-2; D unclear. Per germline, CDR1 SEHNR and CDR2 FQNEAQ (reference sequence). This CDR3 is built from 11 residues. V was trimmed by 3 bases and J by 8 bases, leaving 7 bases between them. The CDR3 here is CASSLEGGYTF. The CDR3 coding sequence is TGTGCCAGCAGCTTGGAGGGAGGCTACACCTTC.

The CDR3 sequence is CASSFGAPSGNTIYF. In nucleotides, the CDR3 is TGTGCCAGCAGCTTCGGGGCGCCCTCTGGAAACACCATATATTTT. The J gene is TRBJ1-3, the V gene TRBV11-2; D perhaps matches TRBD1 (5 bases). The CDR3 has 15 amino acids. V lost 3 bases, J lost 0 bases, and 9 bases lay in between. Germline CDR1 SGHAT, CDR2 FQNNGV. Full variable domain (missing parts from reference TRBV11-2 and TRBJ1-3): EAGVAQSPRYKIIEKRQSVAFWCNPISGHATLYWYQQILGQGPKLLIQFQNNGVVDDSQLPKDRFSAERLKGVDSTLKIQPAKLEDSAVYLCASSFGAPSGNTIYFGEGSWLTVV.

This clone turned up a few times. The V gene is TRBV7-3, the J gene TRBJ2-5, with 7 bases fitting TRBD2. Trimming at V came to 1 base and at J to 4 bases, leaving 6 bases not matched to a gene. The CDR3 runs to 15 residues. CDR1 SGHTA and CDR2 FQGTGA come from the germline V gene. CDR3 loop: CASSLRGGLRETQYF. The CDR3 nucleotides are TGTGCCAGCAGCTTAAGGGGGGGTCTACGAGAGACCCAGTACTTC.

V is TRBV6-6 and J is TRBJ2-7; D might be TRBD2 (6 bases). Germline V gene lookup returns CDR1 MNHNY and CDR2 SVGAGI (reference sequence). The CDR3 spans 13 residues. The V and J ends lost 2 bases and 4 bases respectively, with 9 bases between them. In DNA, the CDR3 is TGTGCCAGCAGTTACGGCGGGAAATACGAGCAGTACTTC. Protein sequence: CASSYGGKYEQYF.

The V gene is TRBV2, the J gene TRBJ2-3, with 13 bases that match TRBD2. This CDR3 region has 16 residues. Germline V gene sequence: CDR1 SNHLY, CDR2 FYNNEI. V was pared by 5 bases and J by 1 base, with 3 bases of the junction left unmatched. As DNA, the CDR3 is TGTGCCAGCAGTCCCGGACTAGCGGGGGGCACAGATACGCAGTATTTT. Its translation is CASSPGLAGGTDTQYF.

The J gene is TRBJ1-1, the V gene TRBV25-1, with no clear D. The CDR3 covers 9 residues. Germline loops: CDR1 MGHDK, CDR2 SYGVNS. V was shortened by 9 bases and J by 3 bases, with 2 bases between the two germline ends. CDR3 in amino acids: CARDTEAFF. CDR3 sequence (DNA): TGTGCCAGGGACACTGAAGCTTTCTTT.

This chain uses TRBV6-1 with TRBJ2-7; a weak D match, TRBD2 (6 bases). V dropped 10 bases and J dropped 0 bases, with 13 bases sitting between them. This CDR3 is built from 13 residues. From germline, CDR1 is MNHNS and CDR2 SASEGT. CDR3: CATRLGLSYEQYF. CDR3 in DNA: TGTGCCACCAGACTAGGACTCTCCTACGAGCAGTACTTC.